The next 27 T cell receptor beta chains were all read from a single sample in a study of CD8+ T cells in alopecia areata. Treatment specified: oral pan-JAK inhibitor, 5-10 mg twice daily. It was cDNA, reverse transcribed from extracted RNA, that served as the sequencing template. Method: immunoSEQ multiplex PCR; TCRdb's copy keeps in-frame clones and lacks some. Of 95,000 to 110,000 clones listed, 84% are singletons. Source: CD8+ T cells sorted from blood, taken at week 24, from a patient treated with tofacitinib. All receptors derive from a human donor with alopecia areata.

The J gene is TRBJ2-7, the V gene TRBV4-3; D not certain. Germline V lookup: CDR1 LGHNA, CDR2 YSLEER. V was trimmed by 1 base and J by 3 bases, leaving 10 bases between them. The CDR3 runs 14 residues. CDR3 sequence: CASSQVASNYEQYF. As DNA, the CDR3 is TGCGCCAGCAGCCAAGTCGCCAGCAACTACGAGCAGTACTTC.

This sequence joins TRBV7-6 and TRBJ2-1; D unresolved. The CDR3 loop spans 11 amino acids. Germline assignment: CDR1 SGHVS and CDR2 FNYEAQ. With 2 bases removed from V and 10 bases from J, the gap between germline ends came to 6 bases. CDR3 amino acids: CASSLLGEQFF. As DNA, the CDR3 is TGTGCCAGCAGCTTACTAGGGGAGCAGTTCTTC.

The table lists this clone with a count of one. The chain carries TRBV19 and TRBJ1-1; D possibly corresponds to TRBD1 (5 bases). V gave up 2 bases and J gave up 0 bases, with 10 bases separating them. The CDR3 contains 15 residues. Germline V lookup: CDR1 LNHDA, CDR2 SQIVND (reference sequence). In DNA, the CDR3 is TGTGCCAGTAGTATACCCCGGGGGATGAACACTGAAGCTTTCTTT. This sequence encodes CASSIPRGMNTEAFF.

This chain links TRBV27 with TRBJ2-3, with D perhaps TRBD1 (7 bases). The CDR3 has 15 amino acids. Germline lookup yields CDR1 MNHEY and CDR2 SMNVEV (reference sequence). Trimming cost V 2 bases and J 6 bases, with 15 bases left between them. This CDR3 is CASSLLRSGGDTQYF. The CDR3 region has the DNA TGTGCCAGCAGTTTACTACGGTCAGGGGGGGATACGCAGTATTTT.

V is TRBV27 and J is TRBJ2-2; TRBD2 matches 7 bases. V lost 6 bases and J lost 3; bases outside the gene matches: 7. The CDR3 covers 15 residues. Germline V gives CDR1 MNHEY, CDR2 SMNVEV (reference sequence). CDR3 in amino acids: CASRPEAGYTGELFF. For the CDR3, the DNA is TGTGCCAGCAGGCCCGAAGCGGGGTACACCGGGGAGCTGTTTTTT.

J is TRBJ1-5 and V is TRBV2; D possibly corresponds to TRBD1 (5 bases). Trimming left V 7 bases short and J 4 bases short, with 17 bases between. The germline V gene has CDR1 SNHLY and CDR2 FYNNEI. The CDR3 totals 15 residues. CDR3 protein: CASTPSRGNNQPQHF. CDR3 nucleotides: TGTGCCAGCACCCCATCTCGGGGGAATAATCAGCCCCAGCATTTT.

This chain links TRBV4-1 with TRBJ2-1; D remains unclear. The CDR3 is 12 amino acids. V was trimmed by 1 base and J by 7 bases, leaving 5 bases between them. The V gene's germline CDR1 is MGHRA and CDR2 YSYEKL. The CDR3 region is CASSQVRNEQFF. The CDR3 bases are TGCGCCAGCAGCCAAGTGAGGAATGAGCAGTTCTTC.

The chain uses TRBV11-2 and TRBJ1-1; D remains unclear. V was cut by 5 bases and J by 0 bases, with 13 bases left in between. Germline V gene data show CDR1 as SGHAT and CDR2 as FQNNGV. The CDR3 sequence is 15 residues long. For the CDR3, the DNA is TGTGCCAGCAGCCCCTCCCGGCGGGTGAACACTGAAGCTTTCTTT. This encodes CASSPSRRVNTEAFF. The variable domain in full, completed from reference TRBV11-2 and TRBJ1-1, reads EAGVAQSPRYKIIEKRQSVAFWCNPISGHATLYWYQQILGQGPKLLIQFQNNGVVDDSQLPKDRFSAERLKGVDSTLKIQPAKLEDSAVYLCASSPSRRVNTEAFFGQGTRLTVV.

This clone was seen once. This rearrangement joins TRBV7-3 to TRBJ1-1; D possibly corresponds to TRBD1 (5 bases). The germline gives CDR1 SGHTA, CDR2 FQGTGA. CDR3 length: 13 residues. V was pared by 5 bases and J by 7 bases, with 14 bases between. This chain's CDR3 is CASSAHGAGEAFF. CDR3 DNA: TGTGCCAGCAGCGCCCACGGGGCGGGTGAAGCTTTCTTT.

J is TRBJ2-5 and V is TRBV27; D tentatively fits TRBD1 or TRBD2 (7 bases each). The DNA matches TRBJ2-7 better at its end, which makes the J call doubtful. Germline CDR1 and CDR2: MNHEY and SMNVEV (reference sequence). The CDR3 is 14 residues long. This chain's CDR3 is CASSPRQGLYEQYF. Written as DNA, the CDR3 is TGTGCCAGCAGTCCACGACAGGGACTATACGAGCAGTACTTC.

V and J are TRBV4-3 and TRBJ2-2; D is perhaps TRBD1 or TRBD2 (6 bases each). The CDR3 is 16 amino acids. CDR1 LGHNA and CDR2 YSLEER come from the germline V gene. V was pared by 4 bases and J by 6 bases, with 18 bases between. The CDR3 spells CASSPGRGALAGELFF. CDR3 nucleotide sequence: TGCGCCAGCAGCCCCGGAAGGGGGGCGCTGGCCGGGGAGCTGTTTTTT.

This clone turned up a few times. The V and J genes are TRBV9 and TRBJ2-3; D gene ambiguous. This CDR3 has 14 residues. V was shortened by 0 bases and J by 3 bases, with 8 bases between the two germline ends. Germline V gene lookup returns CDR1 SGDLS and CDR2 YYNGEE. DNA of the CDR3: TGTGCCAGCAGCGTAGGTACGAGAACAGATACGCAGTATTTT. Protein product: CASSVGTRTDTQYF.

The chain has TRBV10-3 and TRBJ2-5; maybe TRBD2 (5 bases). Germline CDR1 ENHRY, CDR2 SYGVKD. Between the trimmed V and J ends, which lost 10 bases and 5 bases, there was a span of 11 bases. The CDR3 is made up of 11 amino acids. Written as DNA, the CDR3 is TGTGCCACCGGGGTCGAGGAGACCCAGTACTTC. Amino acid sequence: CATGVEETQYF.

The chain joins TRBV7-2 to TRBJ2-1; 7 nucleotides agree with TRBD1. Trimming cost V 2 bases and J 5 bases; bases outside gene matches: 9. The CDR3 runs 16 residues. Germline V gene lookup returns CDR1 SGHTA and CDR2 FQGNSA. The CDR3 region has the DNA TGTGCCAGCAGCTTAAAAGGACTCGGGACAGACAATGAGCAGTTCTTC. Amino acid sequence: CASSLKGLGTDNEQFF.

This clone was picked up a small number of times. The CDR3 is CASSLVGLGAGEDTQYF. The CDR3 DNA reads TGTGCCAGCAGCTTGGTGGGTCTTGGAGCGGGGGAAGATACGCAGTATTTT. V gene TRBV5-4 combines with J gene TRBJ2-3, with 8 bases that match TRBD2. Germline V CDR1 and CDR2: SGHNT, YYREEE (reference sequence). The CDR3 extends over 17 amino acids. V lost 0 bases and J lost 5; bases outside the gene matches: 11.

This chain connects TRBV7-9 to TRBJ2-5; D uncertain. CDR1 and CDR2 (germline): SEHNR, FQNEAQ (reference sequence). Trimming removed 2 bases from V and 4 bases from J, with 14 bases in between. This CDR3 region has 15 residues. DNA of the CDR3: TGTGCCAGCAGCTTACTGGTCGACACGAGAGAGACCCAGTACTTC. It specifies CASSLLVDTRETQYF.

The chain joins TRBV2 to TRBJ2-5; D is uncertain. Germline V CDR1 and CDR2: SNHLY, FYNNEI. The CDR3 sequence is 13 residues long. The germline V and J ends were trimmed by 9 bases and 5 bases, with 16 bases remaining between them. CDR3 region: CASYRPPEETQYF. The CDR3 nucleotides are TGTGCCAGTTACCGGCCCCCTGAGGAGACCCAGTACTTC. Together with reference TRBV2 and TRBJ2-5, the CDR3 gives the full variable domain: EPEVTQTPSHQVTQMGQEVILRCVPISNHLYFYWYRQILGQKVEFLVSFYNNEISEKSEIFDDQFSVERPDGSNFTLKIRSTKLEDSAMYFCASYRPPEETQYFGPGTRLLVL.

This chain joins TRBV18 and TRBJ2-7, with 11 bases fitting TRBD1. After removal of 5 bases from V and 4 bases from J, the junction contained 7 bases not matched to a gene. The CDR3 spans 15 residues. Per germline, CDR1 KGHSH and CDR2 LQKENI. The CDR3 here is CASSSDRGQEYEQYF. In DNA form, the CDR3 reads TGTGCCAGCTCATCGGACAGGGGGCAAGAGTACGAGCAGTACTTC.

The J gene is TRBJ1-5, the V gene TRBV27; TRBD1 is a possible D gene (5 bases). This CDR3 is built from 14 residues. Trimming pared 1 base from V and 6 bases from J, leaving 10 bases between. Germline CDR1 and CDR2: MNHEY and SMNVEV (reference sequence). CDR3 sequence (DNA): TGTGCCAGCAGTTTATTCCAGGGAGGTCAGCCCCAGCATTTT. It translates to CASSLFQGGQPQHF.

This clone was seen once. This rearrangement joins TRBV29-1 to TRBJ2-2, with no clear D. Germline loops: CDR1 SQVTM, CDR2 ANQGSEA. V was trimmed by 7 bases and J by 4 bases, leaving 10 bases between them. This CDR3 has 12 amino acids. The CDR3 protein is CSALVTTGELFF. The CDR3 nucleotides read TGCAGCGCTCTAGTGACCACCGGGGAGCTGTTTTTT.

V and J are TRBV11-2 and TRBJ2-3; a possible D gene is TRBD2 (6 bases). Deletions cut 5 bases from V and 1 base from J, with 10 bases between. CDR1 and CDR2 (germline): SGHAT, FQNNGV. This CDR3 region has 14 residues. The CDR3 DNA reads TGTGCCAGCAGCCAGTCGGGGGGCACAGATACGCAGTATTTT. Translated: CASSQSGGTDTQYF.

The chain couples TRBV9 to TRBJ2-1; D is perhaps TRBD1 (5 bases). Germline CDR1 and CDR2: SGDLS and YYNGEE. Trimming stripped 0 bases from V and 10 bases from J, with 5 bases between. CDR3 length: 11 amino acids. The CDR3 is CASSVGTEQFF. Here the CDR3 DNA reads TGTGCCAGCAGCGTAGGGACAGAGCAGTTCTTC. Supplemented by reference TRBV9 and TRBJ2-1, the full variable domain reads DSGVTQTPKHLITATGQRVTLRCSPRSGDLSVYWYQQSLDQGLQFLIQYYNGEERAKGNILERFSAQQFPDLHSELNLSSLELGDSALYFCASSVGTEQFFGPGTRLTVL.

The V and J genes are TRBV30 and TRBJ2-1; 9 bases align to TRBD2. Germline CDR1 GTSNPN, CDR2 SVGIG (reference sequence). Losses at the gene ends were 2 bases for V and 4 bases for J; bases not matched to a gene: 6. The CDR3 length is 15 residues. This CDR3 reads CAWSITSGHYNEQFF. The CDR3 DNA follows: TGTGCCTGGAGTATAACTAGCGGGCATTACAATGAGCAGTTCTTC.

V usage is TRBV6-5 and J usage is TRBJ2-1, with D unclear. V lost 0 bases to trimming and J lost 11 bases, with 11 bases between them. The CDR3 sequence is 13 residues long. Germline CDR1 is MNHEY and CDR2 is SVGAGI. The CDR3 DNA reads as TGTGCCAGCAGTTACTCGATGCCTGGCAAGCAGTTCTTC. It translates to CASSYSMPGKQFF.

This rearrangement joins TRBV27 to TRBJ2-7; TRBD1 matches at 7 bases. The V gene's germline CDR1 is MNHEY and CDR2 SMNVEV (reference sequence). J gave up 0 bases and V 3 bases, and 2 bases lay outside the gene matches. The CDR3 loop spans 14 amino acids. The DNA for the CDR3 is TGTGCCAGCAGTTTGGGACAGAACTCCTACGAGCAGTACTTC. It codes for CASSLGQNSYEQYF.

The V call is TRBV7-9, the J call TRBJ2-5; 9 bases agree with TRBD2. The germline V gene has CDR1 SEHNR and CDR2 FQNEAQ (reference sequence). The CDR3 spans 15 residues. The V gene end was trimmed by 2 bases and the J gene end by 4 bases; junction bases not matched to a gene: 5. CDR3 sequence reads: CASSLSVRGGETQYF. Here the CDR3 DNA reads TGTGCCAGCAGCTTATCCGTGCGGGGGGGAGAGACCCAGTACTTC.

Comment on this clone: The junction differs from germline at one of its ends, possibly a read error. V usage is TRBV7-6 and J usage is TRBJ2-7; 8 positions match TRBD1. The germline V gene has CDR1 SGHVS and CDR2 FNYEAQ. CDR3 length equals 14 residues. CDR3 residues: CASSPGQGLLAPHF. As DNA, the CDR3 is TGTGCCAGCAGCCCCGGACAGGGCCTTCTCGCCCCACACTTC.